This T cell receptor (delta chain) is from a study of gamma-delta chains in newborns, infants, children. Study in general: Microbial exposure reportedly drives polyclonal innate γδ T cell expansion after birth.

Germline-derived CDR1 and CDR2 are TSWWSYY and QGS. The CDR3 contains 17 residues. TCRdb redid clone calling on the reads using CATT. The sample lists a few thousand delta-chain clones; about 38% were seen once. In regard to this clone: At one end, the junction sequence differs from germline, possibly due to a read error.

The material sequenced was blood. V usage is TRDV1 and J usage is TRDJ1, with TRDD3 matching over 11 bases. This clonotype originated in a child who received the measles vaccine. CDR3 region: CALGETFLDLLGDKLIF. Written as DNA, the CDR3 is TGTGCTCTTGGGGAAACCTTCCTTGATTTACTGGGGGATAAGCTCATCTTT.